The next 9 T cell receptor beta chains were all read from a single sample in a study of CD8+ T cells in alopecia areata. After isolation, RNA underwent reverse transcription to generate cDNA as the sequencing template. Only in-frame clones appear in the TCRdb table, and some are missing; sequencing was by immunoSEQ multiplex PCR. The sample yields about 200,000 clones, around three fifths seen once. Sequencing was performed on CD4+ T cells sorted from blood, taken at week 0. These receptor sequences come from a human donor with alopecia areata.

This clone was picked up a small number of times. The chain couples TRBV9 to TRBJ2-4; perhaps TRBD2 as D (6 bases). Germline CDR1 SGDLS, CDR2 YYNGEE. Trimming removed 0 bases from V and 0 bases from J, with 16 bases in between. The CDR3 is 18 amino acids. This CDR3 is CASSVGGPAGRAKNIQYF. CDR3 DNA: TGTGCCAGCAGCGTAGGAGGTCCGGCGGGGAGAGCCAAAAACATTCAGTACTTC.

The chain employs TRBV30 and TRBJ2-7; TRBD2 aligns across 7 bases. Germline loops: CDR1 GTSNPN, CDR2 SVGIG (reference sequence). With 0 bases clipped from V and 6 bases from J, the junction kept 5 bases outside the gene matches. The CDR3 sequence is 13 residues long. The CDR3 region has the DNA TGTGCCTGGAGTGTAGGAGGGGAGGGCGAGCAGTACTTC. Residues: CAWSVGGEGEQYF. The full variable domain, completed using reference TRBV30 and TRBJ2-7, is SQTIHQWPATLVQPVGSPLSLECTVEGTSNPNLYWYRQAAGRGLQLLFYSVGIGQISSEVPQNLSASRPQDRQFILSSKKLLLSDSGFYLCAWSVGGEGEQYFGPGTRLTVT.

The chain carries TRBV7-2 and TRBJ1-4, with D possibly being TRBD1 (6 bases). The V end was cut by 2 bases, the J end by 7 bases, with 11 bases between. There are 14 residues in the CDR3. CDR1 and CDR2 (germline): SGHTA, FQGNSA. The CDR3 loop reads CASSLRQDGEKLFF. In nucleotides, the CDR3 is TGTGCCAGCAGCTTAAGACAGGACGGTGAAAAACTGTTTTTT.

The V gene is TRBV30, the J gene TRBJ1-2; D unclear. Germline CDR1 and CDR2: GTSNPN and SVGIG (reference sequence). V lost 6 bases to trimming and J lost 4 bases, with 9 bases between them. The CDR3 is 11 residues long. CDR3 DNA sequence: TGTGCCTGCGACCGCGTCTATGGCTACACCTTC. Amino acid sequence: CACDRVYGYTF.

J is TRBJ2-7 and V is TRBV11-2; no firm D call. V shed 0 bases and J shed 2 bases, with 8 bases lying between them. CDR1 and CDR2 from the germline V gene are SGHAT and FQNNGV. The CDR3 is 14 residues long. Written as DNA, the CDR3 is TGTGCCAGCAGCTTAGACAGCCCAGCCTACGAGCAGTACTTC. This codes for CASSLDSPAYEQYF.

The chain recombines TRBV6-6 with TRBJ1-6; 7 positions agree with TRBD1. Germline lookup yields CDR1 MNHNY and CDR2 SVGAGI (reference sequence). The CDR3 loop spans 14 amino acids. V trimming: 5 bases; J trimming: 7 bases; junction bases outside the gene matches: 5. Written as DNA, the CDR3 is TGTGCCAGCAGTCCGGGACAGAGAAATTCACCCCTCCACTTT. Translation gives CASSPGQRNSPLHF.

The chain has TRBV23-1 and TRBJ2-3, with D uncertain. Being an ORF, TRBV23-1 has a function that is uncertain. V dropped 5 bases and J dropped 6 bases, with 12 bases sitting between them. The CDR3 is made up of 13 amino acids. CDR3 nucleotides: TGCGCCAGCAGTGCCCGGGCGCGGGATACGCAGTATTTT. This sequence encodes CASSARARDTQYF.

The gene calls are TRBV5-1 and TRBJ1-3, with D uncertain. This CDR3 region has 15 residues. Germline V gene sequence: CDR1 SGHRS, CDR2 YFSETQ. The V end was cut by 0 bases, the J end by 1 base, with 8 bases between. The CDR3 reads CASSLDRKSGNTIYF. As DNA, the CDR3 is TGCGCCAGCAGCTTGGATCGGAAATCTGGAAACACCATATATTTT.

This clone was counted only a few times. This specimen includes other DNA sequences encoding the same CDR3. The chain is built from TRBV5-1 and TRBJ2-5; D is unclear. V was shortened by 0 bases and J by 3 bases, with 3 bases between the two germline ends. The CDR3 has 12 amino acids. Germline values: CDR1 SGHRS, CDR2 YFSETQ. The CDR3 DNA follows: TGCGCCAGCAGCTTGGGAGAAGAGACCCAGTACTTC. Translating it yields CASSLGEETQYF.